Listed below are T cell receptor beta chains from one sample, sequenced in a study of patients and donors after allogeneic stem cell transplantation. TCRdb processed the RT-PCR reads anew with MiXCR; each CDR3 protein has one entry. This table holds about 230,000 distinct CDR3 sequences, roughly 15% found once. Sequencing input: blood, either unsorted or a sorted T cell fraction (not recorded which). Source of these receptors: a human donor who was either an allogeneic HSCT recipient or a stem cell or donor lymphocyte infusion donor (not recorded which). It is not recorded whose cells these are; they may come from a transplant donor. Both conserved end residues are part of each CDR3. A D gene is named only where the DNA matches it firmly. Clone size is given for some rows only: seen once, a few or many times, or a class if the clone is expanded.

-	TRBV24-1	many	TRBJ1-1	TGTGCCACCAGTGGTTCAGGGGACACTGAAGCTTTCTTT	CATSGSGDTEAFF
-	TRBV5-6	-	TRBJ2-7	TGTGCCAGCAGCTTGCGCGCTAGCGACAGCTCCTACGAGCAGTACTTC	CASSLRASDSSYEQYF
TRBD1	TRBV5-1	-	TRBJ1-1	TGCGCCAGCAGCTTCGACGCTCCCGGGACAGGGACATCAGCTTTCTTT	CASSFDAPGTGTSAFF
-	TRBV6-6	many	TRBJ2-2	TGTGCCAGCCGAGGCGGGTACACCGGGGAGCTGTTTTTT	CASRGGYTGELFF
-	TRBV5-1	many	TRBJ2-3	TGCGCCAGCAGCTTGGAACAGGTCCCTAGCACAGATACGCAGTATTTT	CASSLEQVPSTDTQYF
-	TRBV4-3	-	TRBJ1-1	TGCGCCAGCAGCCAAGAAGGGAGGAGGGATGCTTTCTTT	CASSQEGRRDAFF
-	TRBV28	many	TRBJ2-3	TGTGCCAGCAGTTTCGGACTTAACACAGATACGCAGTATTTT	CASSFGLNTDTQYF
-	TRBV7-9	-	TRBJ1-1	TGTGCCAGCAGCCCCGTAGGAGGGGTGAACACTGAAGCTTTCTTT	CASSPVGGVNTEAFF
TRBD1	TRBV5-1	many	TRBJ1-6	TGCGCCAGCAGCCCGGGTCTGACAGGGGGAGGGTATAATTCACCCCTCCACTTT	CASSPGLTGGGYNSPLHF
-	TRBV6-2/TRBV6-3	few	TRBJ1-1	TGTGCCAGCAGAGACGGTGGGCCGAACACTGAAGCTTTCTTT	CASRDGGPNTEAFF
TRBD2	TRBV5-4	few	TRBJ2-5	TGTGCCAGCAGCGGGGTAGCGGGAGCGGGTCGGGAGACCCAGTACTTC	CASSGVAGAGRETQYF
TRBD1	TRBV30	-	TRBJ2-3	TGTGCCTGGAGTGCAGGACAGGTGGCAGATACGCAGTATTTT	CAWSAGQVADTQYF
TRBD2	TRBV11-3	few	TRBJ2-1	TGTGCCAGCAGCCCTAAACTAGCGGGGGACAATGAGCAGTTCTTC	CASSPKLAGDNEQFF
TRBD1	TRBV5-1	-	TRBJ2-7	TGCGCCAGCAGCTCGGGACAGATATACGAGCAGTACTTC	CASSSGQIYEQYF
-	TRBV15	-	TRBJ1-6	TGTGCCACCAGCATCCTAGCGGGTTCACCCCTCCACTTT	CATSILAGSPLHF
-	TRBV15	few	TRBJ2-7	TGTGCCACCAGCAGAGATCGGGGAGGATCCTACGAGCAGTACTTC	CATSRDRGGSYEQYF
-	TRBV7-3	few	TRBJ1-1	TGTGCCAGCAGCTTGTCTTTTGACACTGAAGCTTTCTTT	CASSLSFDTEAFF
-	TRBV4-3	few	TRBJ2-7	TGCGCCAGCAGCCAAGATGCGTTCCGCGGGACCTACGAGCAGTACTTC	CASSQDAFRGTYEQYF
-	TRBV20-1	-	TRBJ1-1	TGCAGTGCTAGAGATCAGAGGGGTAGTAAAGCTTTCTTT	CSARDQRGSKAFF
TRBD1	TRBV5-1	-	TRBJ2-3	TGCGCCAGCAGCTTTGAGATTACAGGGGCTAGCACAGATACGCAGTATTTT	CASSFEITGASTDTQYF
-	TRBV6-1	few	TRBJ1-4	TGTGCCAGCACCATTAGGTCCAGCAGTAATGAAAAACTGTTTTTT	CASTIRSSSNEKLFF
-	TRBV9	many	TRBJ1-1	TGTGCCAGCAGCTCCCACCCCGACGCTGAAGCTTTCTTT	CASSSHPDAEAFF
-	TRBV7-3	-	TRBJ2-1	TGTGCCAGCAGCTTACAAGGGACCTATGAGCAGTTCTTC	CASSLQGTYEQFF
TRBD1	TRBV4-1	-	TRBJ1-4	TGCGCCAGCAGCCAAGGTTTCGGGACAGGGGAGGGAGAAAAACTGTTTTTT	CASSQGFGTGEGEKLFF
TRBD1	TRBV11-1	many	TRBJ2-1	TGTGCCAGCAGCTTCTGGGACAGAAACAATGAGCAGTTCTTC	CASSFWDRNNEQFF
-	TRBV5-5	many	TRBJ1-6	TGTGCCAGCAGCTTGCGGGTTGCTGATTCACCCCTCCACTTT	CASSLRVADSPLHF
TRBD1	TRBV14	few	TRBJ2-2	TGTGCCAGCAGCCGTCTACCGGGACAGGGTTTGACCGGGGAGCTGTTTTTT	CASSRLPGQGLTGELFF
-	TRBV3-1	few	TRBJ1-1	TGTGCCAGCAGCCAAGAAGGCAGAGAAGCTTTCTTT	CASSQEGREAFF